The clone carrying this T cell receptor beta chain was seen a handful of times. Antigen specificity is unknown. HIV-positive participants were all treated in the United States. The data were obtained in a study of long-term antiretroviral therapy in people with HIV. CDR3 length: 13 residues. With 0 bases removed from V and 4 bases from J, the gap between germline ends came to 7 bases. Germline V gene sequence: CDR1 LGHNA, CDR2 YNFKEQ. Study-level results: ART preceded a rise in diversity that nonetheless stayed lower than in transplant donor controls. The repertoire was dominated at all time points by clones expanded before ART.

An immunoSEQ assay, version v3.0, was performed at survey level. Per-sample sequencing targets were roughly 40,000-50,000 T-cell genomes. Measured with immunoSEQ multiplex PCR; TCRdb has only the in-frame clones, and not every one. The sample yields 10,000 or so clones, about 70% seen once. Sequences were derived from unsorted PBMCs, sampled roughly 3 years before starting antiretroviral therapy. This clonotype was sampled from a man aged 35 to 55 with HIV. The J gene is TRBJ2-7, the V gene TRBV4-2; no reliable D call. The CDR3 DNA reads TGTGCCAGCAGCCAAGATCAGGTTTACGAGCAGTACTTC. Translating gives CASSQDQVYEQYF.